These 15 T cell receptor beta chains came from one sample sequenced in a study of cytomegalovirus exposure and HLA in healthy donors. Researchers ran the PCR with 60 Vbeta and 13 Jbeta primers. Data came from immunoSEQ multiplex PCR; TCRdb stores just in-frame clones and leaves some out. The sample yields about 120,000 clones, about 74% seen once. Sample: PBMCs. The receptor set was obtained from a female donor in good health and CMV-seronegative.

CDR3 bases: TGTGCCAGCACGAGCACGACAGATACGCAGTATTTT. This sequence encodes CASTSTTDTQYF. The V and J genes are TRBV11-2 and TRBJ2-3; unclear D gene. V lost 7 bases and J lost 3, with 8 bases in between. The CDR3 spans 12 residues. CDR1 is SGHAT, CDR2 FQNNGV, per germline.

The CDR3 reads CAISAISGEQFF. The CDR3 bases are TGTGCCATCAGTGCTATCAGCGGGGAGCAGTTCTTC. The chain joins TRBV10-3 to TRBJ2-1, with D possibly being TRBD2 (6 bases). V dropped 4 bases and J dropped 10 bases, with 11 bases sitting between them. Germline V CDR1 and CDR2: ENHRY, SYGVKD. The CDR3 is made up of 12 amino acids.

The rearrangement links TRBV13 to TRBJ1-1, with 8 bases that match TRBD1. This CDR3 is built from 14 residues. Germline-derived CDR1 and CDR2 are PRHDT and FYEKMQ (reference sequence). Trimming took 5 bases from V and 4 from J; bases not matched to a gene: 6. The CDR3 DNA is TGTGCCAGCAGCCGAACTACAGGGGGCACTGAAGCTTTCTTT. Its protein is CASSRTTGGTEAFF.

This clone was recorded a few times. The chain recombines TRBV4-1 with TRBJ2-7; 8 bases are a match to TRBD1. Germline values: CDR1 MGHRA, CDR2 YSYEKL. The J segment lost 4 bases and the V segment lost 2 bases, leaving 7 bases of the junction unmatched. The CDR3 contains 15 residues. CDR3 residues: CASSQKGQGGYEQYF. For the CDR3, the DNA is TGCGCCAGCAGCCAAAAAGGACAGGGTGGTTACGAGCAGTACTTC.

This chain uses TRBV5-4 with TRBJ2-3, with 7 bases fitting TRBD2. CDR3 length: 15 residues. Trimming took 2 bases from V and 0 from J; bases not matched to a gene: 3. Germline V gene sequence: CDR1 SGHNT, CDR2 YYREEE (reference sequence). In nucleotides, the CDR3 is TGTGCCAGCAGCTTACAGCGGGGAAGCACAGATACGCAGTATTTT. Amino acids: CASSLQRGSTDTQYF.

The CDR3 spells CASSLRQARDGYTF. Written as DNA, the CDR3 is TGCGCCAGCAGCCTACGACAGGCTCGGGACGGCTACACCTTC. The gene calls are TRBV5-1 and TRBJ1-2, with D maybe TRBD1 (6 bases). Germline V lookup: CDR1 SGHRS, CDR2 YFSETQ. V dropped 4 bases and J dropped 8 bases, with 18 bases sitting between them. The CDR3 extends over 14 amino acids.

The sample holds a few counts of this clone. The rearrangement links TRBV6-4 to TRBJ2-5, with D possibly TRBD2 on 6 matching bases. Germline CDR1 and CDR2: MRHNA and SNTAGT. The CDR3 totals 15 residues. Trimming took 2 bases from V and 0 from J, leaving 10 bases between them. The CDR3 is CASSDGRGDQETQYF. The CDR3 region has the DNA TGTGCCAGCAGTGACGGACGCGGGGACCAAGAGACCCAGTACTTC.

The V and J genes are TRBV19 and TRBJ1-5, with D unresolved. Germline loops: CDR1 LNHDA, CDR2 SQIVND (reference sequence). The length of the CDR3 is 12 residues. V was trimmed by 2 bases and J by 8 bases, leaving 7 bases between them. The CDR3 DNA reads as TGTGCCAGTAGTATAAGCGTGGAGCCCCAGCATTTT. Translated, it gives CASSISVEPQHF. The whole variable domain, remainder taken from reference TRBV19 and TRBJ1-5, is DGGITQSPKYLFRKEGQNVTLSCEQNLNHDAMYWYRQDPGQGLRLIYYSQIVNDFQKGDIAEGYSVSREKKESFPLTVTSAQKNPTAFYLCASSISVEPQHFGDGTRLSIL.

This chain joins TRBV6-1 and TRBJ1-2; 7 bases match TRBD1. The germline CDR1 and CDR2 sequences are MNHNS and SASEGT. With V trimmed by 2 bases and J by 8 bases, 17 bases remained unmatched. The CDR3 totals 17 residues. CDR3 in amino acids: CASSESAGNRGPLGYTF. The CDR3 nucleotides are TGTGCCAGCAGTGAAAGTGCGGGGAACAGGGGACCTTTAGGCTACACCTTC.

This rearrangement joins TRBV25-1 to TRBJ2-7, with 8 bases fitting TRBD1. Germline trimming cut 4 bases from V and 2 bases from J; bases unmatched to any gene: 4. Germline V CDR1 and CDR2: MGHDK, SYGVNS. This CDR3 comprises 14 residues. Here the CDR3 DNA reads TGTGCCAGCAGTGGACAGGGGAGGACCTACGAGCAGTACTTC. It encodes CASSGQGRTYEQYF.

J is TRBJ2-2 and V is TRBV4-3; 9 nucleotides align to TRBD2. Trimming at V came to 4 bases and at J to 0 bases, leaving 6 bases not matched to a gene. This CDR3 is 17 amino acids long. Germline V gives CDR1 LGHNA, CDR2 YSLEER. The CDR3, as DNA: TGCGCCAGCAGCCCTCATAGCGGGGGAGCGAACACCGGGGAGCTGTTTTTT. Translation gives CASSPHSGGANTGELFF.

This clone appeared a single time. In DNA form, the CDR3 reads TGTGCCAGCAGCAAATACGACAGTCAATTGCTTTTAGGCTATGGCTACACCTTC. It translates to CASSKYDSQLLLGYGYTF. The chain is built from TRBV21-1 and TRBJ1-2; the table's D call, TRBD1, was not checked against the DNA. TRBV21-1 is tagged as a pseudogene. This CDR3 comprises 18 residues.

This chain connects TRBV6-4 to TRBJ1-5; no clear D gene. The CDR3 has 13 residues. Trimming took off 5 bases at V and 4 bases at J, with 9 bases between the two ends. Germline loops: CDR1 MRHNA, CDR2 SNTAGT. CDR3: CASSIKENQPQHF. As DNA, the CDR3 is TGTGCCAGCAGTATAAAAGAGAATCAGCCCCAGCATTTT.

A few counts support this clone. The genes are TRBV5-1 and TRBJ1-1, with D possibly matching TRBD1 (6 bases). This CDR3 comprises 12 residues. Germline V gives CDR1 SGHRS, CDR2 YFSETQ. Trimming removed 5 bases from V and 3 bases from J, with 8 bases in between. This chain's CDR3 is CASSRTDTEAFF. CDR3 bases: TGCGCCAGCAGTCGGACAGACACTGAAGCTTTCTTT.

This clone was observed once. V and J are TRBV25-1 and TRBJ1-2; no clear D. CDR1 is MGHDK and CDR2 is SYGVNS in the germline V gene. The CDR3 runs to 13 residues. The V end lost 2 bases, the J end lost 2 bases, and 6 bases lay between the germline ends. The CDR3 spells CASSEPRNYGYTF. CDR3 in DNA: TGTGCCAGCAGTGAACCCCGGAACTATGGCTACACCTTC.